The 23 T cell receptor beta chains listed next were all sequenced from one sample in a study of blood T cells in healthy people across ages. Primed by a sample-barcoded 5' primer and a J-beta primer mix, a second PCR proceeded for roughly 7 to 11 cycles. TCRdb re-called the 5' RACE reads with MiXCR, one entry per CDR3 protein. The table lists some 1.4 million distinct CDR3 sequences, approximately 38% of them singletons. The sequencing input was blood. These receptors all stem from a woman in her late teens or twenties in good health.

The chain links TRBV10-3 to TRBJ1-1, with a possible D match to TRBD1 (6 bases). Trimming left V 6 bases short and J 7 bases short, with 9 bases between. CDR1 and CDR2 (germline): ENHRY, SYGVKD. The CDR3 consists of 11 residues. The CDR3 loop is CAIRRGSEAFF. The DNA for the CDR3 is TGTGCCATCAGGAGGGGGAGTGAAGCTTTCTTT.

There are many counts of this clonotype. This rearrangement joins TRBV10-3 to TRBJ2-1; 11 nucleotides agree with TRBD2. This CDR3 is 15 amino acids long. Germline trimming cut 5 bases from V and 7 bases from J; bases unmatched to any gene: 7. Germline V gene lookup returns CDR1 ENHRY and CDR2 SYGVKD. This CDR3 reads CAISLLAGARNEQFF. The CDR3 DNA reads as TGTGCCATCAGTTTACTAGCGGGAGCTCGGAATGAGCAGTTCTTC.

This clonotype was seen a handful of times. This chain connects TRBV29-1 to TRBJ2-5; 9 bases match TRBD1. Germline-derived CDR1 and CDR2 are SQVTM and ANQGSEA. The CDR3 sequence is 14 residues long. The ends lost 3 bases at V and 0 bases at J; junction bases unmatched: 2. The CDR3 region is CSVDGDRDQETQYF. The CDR3 DNA follows: TGCAGCGTTGACGGGGACAGGGACCAAGAGACCCAGTACTTC.

This rearrangement joins TRBV5-1 to TRBJ2-1, with 11 bases fitting TRBD2. The CDR3 extends over 16 amino acids. V trimming: 4 bases; J trimming: 6 bases; junction bases outside the gene matches: 9. Germline CDR1 is SGHRS and CDR2 is YFSETQ. The CDR3 spells CASSLLTSGDSNEQFF. As DNA, the CDR3 is TGCGCCAGCAGCCTGCTGACTAGCGGGGATTCCAATGAGCAGTTCTTC.

This clonotype was counted only a few times. The chain joins TRBV7-2 to TRBJ2-1; maybe TRBD2 (6 bases). CDR1 is SGHTA, CDR2 FQGNSA, per germline. This CDR3 comprises 15 residues. V lost 7 bases and J lost 2, with 15 bases in between. The DNA for the CDR3 is TGTGCCAGCAAGGGAGGTGCGCCGACCTACAATGAGCAGTTCTTC. It yields the protein CASKGGAPTYNEQFF.

The rearrangement uses TRBV6-5 and TRBJ2-1; D is perhaps TRBD2 (5 bases). The V end lost 0 bases, the J end lost 5 bases, and 20 bases lay between the germline ends. Germline loops: CDR1 MNHEY, CDR2 SVGAGI. The CDR3 totals 18 residues. Here the CDR3 reads CASSYSRAIKSANNEQFF. The CDR3 DNA sequence: TGTGCCAGCAGTTACTCGAGGGCAATCAAGTCGGCAAACAATGAGCAGTTCTTC.

This clonotype was counted only a few times. The chain recombines TRBV20-1 with TRBJ1-2, with D unresolved. The germline V and J ends were trimmed by 7 bases and 8 bases, with 14 bases remaining between them. This CDR3 region has 11 residues. Germline V lookup: CDR1 DFQATT, CDR2 SNEGSKA (reference sequence). CDR3 loop: CSGVFRGGYTF. As DNA, the CDR3 is TGCAGTGGTGTTTTCAGAGGCGGCTACACCTTC.

The V call is TRBV6-4, the J call TRBJ2-7; TRBD1 matches at 7 bases. From germline, CDR1 is MRHNA and CDR2 SNTAGT. CDR3 size: 15 residues. Unmatched junction bases numbered 4, after V lost 2 bases and J lost 0 bases. CDR3 coding DNA: TGTGCCAGCAGTGACACCGCAGGGGGCTCCTACGAGCAGTACTTC. Translating it yields CASSDTAGGSYEQYF.

This clonotype was observed a handful of times. J is TRBJ1-5 and V is TRBV18; 9 bases are a match to TRBD1. Losses at the gene ends were 3 bases for V and 6 bases for J; bases not matched to a gene: 6. The CDR3 extends over 15 amino acids. Germline V lookup: CDR1 KGHSH, CDR2 LQKENI. The DNA for the CDR3 is TGTGCCAGCTCACCCTCGGGACAGGGAGGTCAGCCCCAGCATTTT. It specifies CASSPSGQGGQPQHF.

The chain recombines TRBV6-5 with TRBJ1-2; no clear D gene. Germline assignment: CDR1 MNHEY and CDR2 SVGAGI. The germline V and J ends were trimmed by 2 bases and 8 bases, with 18 bases remaining between them. The CDR3 is 15 residues long. As DNA, the CDR3 is TGTGCCAGCAGTTACGGTAACACCAACCCGGGGGGCTACACCTTC. As protein: CASSYGNTNPGGYTF.

DNA of the CDR3: TGTGCCAGCAGCAGACCCCCGGCATATTCACCCCTCCACTTT. Protein sequence: CASSRPPAYSPLHF. This chain links TRBV7-9 with TRBJ1-6; no reliable D call. V was cut by 5 bases and J by 8 bases, with 13 bases left in between. Per germline, CDR1 SEHNR and CDR2 FQNEAQ (reference sequence). This CDR3 is 14 amino acids long.

The chain recombines TRBV3-1 with TRBJ2-1, with D perhaps matching TRBD1 or TRBD2 (5 bases each). The V gene's germline CDR1 is LGHDT and CDR2 YNNKEL (reference sequence). V gave up 0 bases and J gave up 5 bases, with 11 bases separating them. There are 15 residues in the CDR3. The CDR3 DNA is TGTGCCAGCAGCCAAGATTCCGGGACCAACAATGAGCAGTTCTTC. Its protein is CASSQDSGTNNEQFF.

Remarks on this clonotype: The junction departs from the called germline gene at one end, perhaps through a read error. J is TRBJ2-2 and V is TRBV13; the D gene is possibly TRBD2 (6 bases). The CDR3 spans 16 residues. Germline-derived CDR1 and CDR2 are PRHDT and FYEKMQ (reference sequence). The CDR3 nucleotides are TGTGTCAGCAGCTTACTTGGTTCGGGAGCCAGCGGGGAGCTGTTTTTT. Amino acids: CVSSLLGSGASGELFF.

This chain uses TRBV20-1 with TRBJ2-4; unclear D gene. TRBJ2-7 matches the DNA end more closely, so the J call is doubtful. The CDR3 is 13 amino acids. Per the germline V gene, CDR1 is DFQATT and CDR2 is SNEGSKA (reference sequence). CDR3 residues: CSARDSPDREQYF. For the CDR3, the DNA is TGCAGTGCTAGAGATTCCCCCGATCGCGAGCAGTACTTC.

V usage is TRBV7-9 and J usage is TRBJ1-5, with a possible D match to TRBD1 (6 bases). V dropped 4 bases and J dropped 10 bases, with 11 bases sitting between them. In germline, CDR1 is SEHNR, CDR2 FQNEAQ (reference sequence). The CDR3 is 12 amino acids. CDR3 protein: CASSSEQGPQHF. The DNA of the CDR3 is TGTGCCAGCAGCTCCGAACAGGGACCCCAGCATTTT.

This clonotype was seen a few times. The chain uses TRBV20-1 and TRBJ2-3, with 12 bases lining up with TRBD2. Germline V gene data show CDR1 as DFQATT and CDR2 as SNEGSKA (reference sequence). This CDR3 contains 14 residues. Trimming took 5 bases from V and 8 from J; bases not matched to a gene: 8. The CDR3 nucleotides are TGCAGTGCTGGGACTAGCGGGCTCGGGGTTACGCAGTATTTT. It encodes CSAGTSGLGVTQYF.

This clonotype was counted between two and nine times. This chain joins TRBV5-1 and TRBJ1-2; D is ambiguous. V was clipped by 0 bases and J by 4 bases, with 7 bases between them. CDR1 is SGHRS and CDR2 is YFSETQ in the germline V gene. The CDR3 length is 13 residues. CDR3 DNA: TGCGCCAGCAGCTTGGAGGCAAGCTATGGCTACACCTTC. This codes for CASSLEASYGYTF.

The chain has TRBV6-5 and TRBJ2-5; D assignment may be TRBD1 or TRBD2 (5 bases each). V was clipped by 6 bases and J by 11 bases, with 25 bases between them. Germline assignment: CDR1 MNHEY and CDR2 SVGAGI. This CDR3 region has 15 residues. This CDR3 is CASSPGRATYNEQYF. DNA for the CDR3: TGTGCCAGCAGCCCAGGGAGAGCAACCTACAATGAGCAGTACTTC.

The chain carries TRBV6-6 and TRBJ2-3; D not resolved. Germline CDR1 reads MNHNY; CDR2 reads SVGAGI (reference sequence). The CDR3 runs to 12 residues. Trimming took off 7 bases at V and 7 bases at J, with 12 bases between the two ends. The CDR3 DNA is TGTGCCAGCACCGGCTTGACCTATACGCAGTATTTT. Protein product: CASTGLTYTQYF.

This clonotype was recorded once. The J gene is TRBJ2-5, the V gene TRBV6-1; no definite D call. The J call may not be correct, given that the DNA end is closer to TRBJ2-7. The germline gives CDR1 MNHNS, CDR2 SASEGT. The CDR3 loop spans 15 amino acids. The CDR3: CASILIAGLSNEQYF. The CDR3 DNA sequence: TGTGCCAGCATCCTAATCGCAGGATTATCGAACGAGCAGTACTTC.

The gene calls are TRBV6-2 or TRBV6-3 and TRBJ1-5; 10 bases fit TRBD1. Germline CDR1 is MNHEY and CDR2 is SVGEGT. V lost 5 bases to trimming and J lost 6 bases; unmatched junction nucleotides: 10. The CDR3 has 16 amino acids. In DNA form, the CDR3 reads TGTGCCAGCAGTCCACCCGGGACAGGGGTGAGTCAGCCCCAGCATTTT. Its translation is CASSPPGTGVSQPQHF.

This sequence joins TRBV12-3 or TRBV12-4 and TRBJ2-1, with TRBD2 matching over 7 bases. The CDR3 contains 16 residues. Trimming cost V 2 bases and J 5 bases; bases outside gene matches: 9. DNA for the CDR3: TGTGCCAGCAGTTTAAGGACTGGCGGGGGTCACAATGAGCAGTTCTTC. As protein: CASSLRTGGGHNEQFF.

This clonotype showed up just a few times. The V call is TRBV27, the J call TRBJ1-5; tentative D call: TRBD1 (5 bases). With 6 bases removed from V and 6 bases from J, the gap between germline ends came to 12 bases. From germline, CDR1 is MNHEY and CDR2 SMNVEV (reference sequence). This CDR3 region has 13 residues. The CDR3 spells CASSPFGAQPQHF. DNA of the CDR3: TGTGCCAGCAGCCCCTTTGGGGCTCAGCCCCAGCATTTT.